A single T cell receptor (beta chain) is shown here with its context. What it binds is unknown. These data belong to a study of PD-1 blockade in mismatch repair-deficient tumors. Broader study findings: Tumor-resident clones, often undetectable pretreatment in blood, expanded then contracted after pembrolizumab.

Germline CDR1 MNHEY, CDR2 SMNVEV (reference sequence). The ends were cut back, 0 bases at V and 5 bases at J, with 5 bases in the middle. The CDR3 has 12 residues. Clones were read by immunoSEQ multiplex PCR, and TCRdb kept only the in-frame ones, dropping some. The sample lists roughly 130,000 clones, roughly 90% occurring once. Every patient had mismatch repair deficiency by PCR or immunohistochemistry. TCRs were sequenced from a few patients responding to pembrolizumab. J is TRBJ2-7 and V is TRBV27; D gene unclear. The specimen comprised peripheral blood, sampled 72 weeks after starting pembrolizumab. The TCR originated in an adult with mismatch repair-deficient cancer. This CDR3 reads CASSLSSDEQYF. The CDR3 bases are TGTGCCAGCAGTTTATCATCAGACGAGCAGTACTTC.